Presented here are 13 T cell receptor beta chains from one specimen sequenced in a study of shared clonotypes between healthy human individuals. Profiling relied on immunoSEQ multiplex PCR, and the TCRdb table lists in-frame clones only, not all of them. The repertoire holds roughly 1.5 million clones, with 95% to 99% as singletons. Sequences were obtained from naive CD4+ T cells sorted from blood. Subset described: CD45RA+ positively selected. The receptors were sampled from a man aged 25 to 40 in good health.

The chain carries TRBV18 and TRBJ1-4; D is uncertain. Germline CDR1 is KGHSH and CDR2 is LQKENI. The CDR3 runs 14 residues. With 3 bases removed from V and 7 bases from J, the gap between germline ends came to 12 bases. CDR3 protein: CASSPVPGLEKLFF. The CDR3 DNA is TGTGCCAGCTCACCGGTCCCGGGCCTTGAAAAACTGTTTTTT.

V and J are TRBV28 and TRBJ1-4; no firm D call. The CDR3 spans 10 residues. Germline CDR1 MDHEN, CDR2 SYDVKM. Trimming left V 7 bases short and J 8 bases short, with 5 bases between. The DNA of the CDR3 is TGTGCCAGCAATGGCGAAAAACTGTTTTTT. It is translated as CASNGEKLFF. The full variable domain, its missing parts supplied by reference TRBV28 and TRBJ1-4, is DVKVTQSSRYLVKRTGEKVFLECVQDMDHENMFWYRQDPGLGLRLIYFSYDVKMKEKGDIPEGYSVSREKKERFSLILESASTNQTSMYLCASNGEKLFFGSGTQLSVL.

J is TRBJ2-3 and V is TRBV7-3, with TRBD2 matching over 10 bases. Germline V gene lookup returns CDR1 SGHTA and CDR2 FQGTGA. V lost 2 bases and J lost 1; bases outside the gene matches: 12. The CDR3 runs to 19 residues. The DNA for the CDR3 is TGTGCCAGCAGCTTAGGATCCCCATGGACTAGCGGTCGCACAGATACGCAGTATTTT. Encoded protein: CASSLGSPWTSGRTDTQYF.

This clone has a single count. The chain links TRBV19 to TRBJ1-1; D is uncertain. V lost 4 bases, J lost 5 bases, and 8 bases lay in between. The CDR3 extends over 12 amino acids. The V gene's germline CDR1 is LNHDA and CDR2 SQIVND (reference sequence). CDR3 in amino acids: CASSNTETEAFF. For the CDR3, the DNA is TGTGCCAGTAGTAATACGGAGACTGAAGCTTTCTTT. The complete variable domain, with remaining parts taken from reference TRBV19 and TRBJ1-1, reads DGGITQSPKYLFRKEGQNVTLSCEQNLNHDAMYWYRQDPGQGLRLIYYSQIVNDFQKGDIAEGYSVSREKKESFPLTVTSAQKNPTAFYLCASSNTETEAFFGQGTRLTVV.

J is TRBJ2-2 and V is TRBV19; TRBD1 agrees at 7 bases. The CDR3 length is 15 residues. Germline lookup yields CDR1 LNHDA and CDR2 SQIVND (reference sequence). V shed 3 bases and J 3 bases; nucleotides not matched to a gene: 4. The CDR3 DNA reads TGTGCCAGTAGTATTGGACAGGCGGACACCGGGGAGCTGTTTTTT. Translated, it gives CASSIGQADTGELFF.

This chain joins TRBV6-1 and TRBJ2-1; 10 bases map to TRBD2. Germline-derived CDR1 and CDR2 are MNHNS and SASEGT. CDR3 size: 15 residues. The V and J ends lost 10 bases and 5 bases, in that order; junction bases with no gene match: 11. CDR3 sequence reads: CANSVLAGANNEQFF. DNA of the CDR3: TGTGCCAACTCGGTCCTAGCGGGAGCCAACAATGAGCAGTTCTTC.

CDR3 amino acids: CASSPPSGFQETQYF. The CDR3 nucleotides are TGTGCCAGCTCACCACCGTCAGGGTTCCAAGAGACCCAGTACTTC. J is TRBJ2-5 and V is TRBV18, with a tentative D call TRBD1 (5 bases). The V end lost 0 bases, the J end lost 1 base, and 9 bases lay between the germline ends. From germline, CDR1 is KGHSH and CDR2 LQKENI. CDR3 length: 15 residues.

In its sample, this clone was seen once. Other DNA sequences from this sample encode an identical CDR3 as well. The V call is TRBV5-4, the J call TRBJ2-7; 7 nucleotides match TRBD1. With V trimmed by 4 bases and J by 2 bases, 3 bases remained unmatched. Germline CDR1 SGHNT, CDR2 YYREEE (reference sequence). CDR3 length: 13 amino acids. The CDR3 DNA sequence: TGTGCCAGCAGCCGGACAGGTCCCTACGAGCAGTACTTC. Protein product: CASSRTGPYEQYF.

CDR3 amino acids: CASKRNFDNEQFF. CDR3 nucleotides: TGTGCCAGCAAGCGGAACTTTGACAATGAGCAGTTCTTC. The gene calls are TRBV2 and TRBJ2-1, with a possible D match to TRBD2 (5 bases). V shed 7 bases and J shed 5 bases, with 12 bases lying between them. The CDR3 sequence is 13 residues long. CDR1 and CDR2 from the germline V gene are SNHLY and FYNNEI. Variable domain in full (rest from reference TRBV2 and TRBJ2-1): EPEVTQTPSHQVTQMGQEVILRCVPISNHLYFYWYRQILGQKVEFLVSFYNNEISEKSEIFDDQFSVERPDGSNFTLKIRSTKLEDSAMYFCASKRNFDNEQFFGPGTRLTVL.

The rearrangement links TRBV18 to TRBJ1-1; no reliable D call. V lost 5 bases and J 6 bases, leaving 13 bases between the germline ends. CDR3 size: 13 residues. Germline loops: CDR1 KGHSH, CDR2 LQKENI. In DNA form, the CDR3 reads TGTGCCAGCTCAACGTACTCGGTCTCTGAAGCTTTCTTT. This encodes CASSTYSVSEAFF.

The chain employs TRBV7-9 and TRBJ2-7; a possible D gene is TRBD1 (6 bases). CDR3 size: 14 residues. Trimming removed 1 base from V and 2 bases from J, with 9 bases in between. Germline CDR1 SEHNR, CDR2 FQNEAQ (reference sequence). CDR3 DNA: TGTGCCAGCAGCTTAGACAGGGTTCCCTACGAGCAGTACTTC. This gives the protein CASSLDRVPYEQYF.

The chain carries TRBV14 and TRBJ1-1; weak D call: TRBD1 (5 bases). V lost 3 bases and J 1 base, leaving 9 bases between the germline ends. The CDR3 spans 14 residues. CDR1 and CDR2 from the germline V gene are SGHDN and FVKESK. The CDR3 reads CASSQRGWNTEAFF. The CDR3 DNA sequence: TGTGCCAGCAGCCAGAGGGGCTGGAACACTGAAGCTTTCTTT.

The chain combines TRBV6-5 with TRBJ1-1, with TRBD1 matching over 7 bases. This CDR3 comprises 14 residues. V trimming: 6 bases; J trimming: 5 bases; junction bases outside the gene matches: 9. Per the germline V gene, CDR1 is MNHEY and CDR2 is SVGAGI. CDR3 loop: CASSYGTATTEAFF. CDR3 in DNA: TGTGCCAGCAGCTATGGGACAGCCACGACTGAAGCTTTCTTT.